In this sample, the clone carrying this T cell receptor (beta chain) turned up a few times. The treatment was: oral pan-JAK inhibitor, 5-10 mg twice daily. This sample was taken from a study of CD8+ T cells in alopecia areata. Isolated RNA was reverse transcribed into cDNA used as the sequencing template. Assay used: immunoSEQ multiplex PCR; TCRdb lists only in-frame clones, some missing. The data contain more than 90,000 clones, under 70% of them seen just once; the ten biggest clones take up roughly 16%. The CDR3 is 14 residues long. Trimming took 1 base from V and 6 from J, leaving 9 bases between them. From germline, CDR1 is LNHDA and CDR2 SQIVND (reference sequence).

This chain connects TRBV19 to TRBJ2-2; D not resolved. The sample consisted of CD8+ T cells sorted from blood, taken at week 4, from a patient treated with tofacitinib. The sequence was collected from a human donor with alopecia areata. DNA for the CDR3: TGTGCCAGTAGTATAGGTTCTAGATCCGGGGAGCTGTTTTTT. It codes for CASSIGSRSGELFF.